A selection of T cell receptor beta chains follows, all from one sample in a study of cytomegalovirus exposure and HLA in healthy donors. Sequencing was performed with immunoSEQ multiplex PCR; in TCRdb, only in-frame clones are kept and a portion is missing. The data hold about 330,000 clones, with 87% observed a single time. Material: PBMCs. Receptors were obtained from a woman between 25 and 40 years old in good health and CMV-seropositive. Each CDR3 is given with its conserved first and last residue. Fields, in order: V gene, clone size, CDR3 protein. Expanded clones get a size class; other rows say once, few or many, or leave the size out.

TRBV4-1,-,CASSQGGRSYEQYF
TRBV7-2,-,CASRTPLGTGELFF
TRBV4-1,-,CASSQGGQVPYEQYF
TRBV5-1,-,CASSKPGLAGVGETQYF
TRBV29-1,-,CSVQSGTAYNEQFF
TRBV5-4,-,CASSFRGAYPNYGYTF
TRBV2,-,CASSESANEKLFF
TRBV6-1,-,CASLGQGRETQYF
TRBV30,-,CAWRTPGQGLGGYTF
TRBV28,-,CASSYPRGQYNEQFF
TRBV29-1,-,CSVTSLKQGPNEQYF
TRBV6-5,-,CASSWRNTNTEAFF
TRBV21-1,-,CASRNRDGVNTEAFF
TRBV30,-,CAWSVTSTNTGELFF
TRBV19,-,CASSIQGPNTEAFF
TRBV7-2,once,CASSLPLEEQYF
TRBV28,-,CASSVKWGFSYEQYF
TRBV5-1,many,CASSWGSYSSYEQYF
TRBV9,-,CASSVEAGEIEQFF
TRBV7-6,once,CASSLDRGATEAFF
TRBV10-3,-,CAISSRQGAQGEQYF
TRBV7-2,-,CASSLLLLAGGAGEQFF
TRBV30,-,CAWSTGWGSDTQYF
TRBV27,-,CASSFGGGYGYTF
TRBV9,-,CASSVVGLAGFEQFF
TRBV7-9,-,CASRDGFSNQPQHF
TRBV27,-,CASSGTENTEAFF
TRBV11-2,-,CASSLGTLAYEQYF
TRBV15,-,CATSMARGGLNTGELFF
TRBV9,-,CASSVGNTQETQYF
TRBV9,-,CASSVAGFRQFF
TRBV4-1,-,CASSPAGGPTDTQYF
TRBV27,few,CASSLAPNQPQHF
TRBV27,-,CASSFQGTGTYEQYF
TRBV7-2,once,CASSSKAGGAPTDTQYF
TRBV15,-,CATQLSGSPYEQYF
TRBV28,-,CASRVDSGNTEAFF
TRBV5-4,-,CATLMLSGTEAFF
TRBV7-3,few,CASSLTLASEAFF
TRBV9,-,CASSETGTGSYNEQFF
TRBV2,-,CASSVSVNTEAFF
TRBV2,-,CASSRQGTVYEQYF
TRBV6-6,-,CASSYSGPTAVQYF
TRBV5-4,-,CASSTGTGSGNTIYF
TRBV11-2,-,CASSLDWVGSNTEAFF
TRBV9,few,CASSPRSQSGASQYF
TRBV4-3,-,CASSQTSGVYNEQFF
TRBV5-1,-,CASSLDPSGGASETQYF
TRBV27,-,CASKGANTDTQYF
TRBV29-1,-,CSVGRTGDTGELFF
TRBV5-6,-,CASCIRGVGAGANYGYTF
TRBV5-6,-,CASSPRDSGYGYTF
TRBV7-9,-,CASSLAVDRVFEQYF
TRBV28,once,CASSLRGQGHYEQYF
TRBV6-6,-,CASSYTTGVTEAFF